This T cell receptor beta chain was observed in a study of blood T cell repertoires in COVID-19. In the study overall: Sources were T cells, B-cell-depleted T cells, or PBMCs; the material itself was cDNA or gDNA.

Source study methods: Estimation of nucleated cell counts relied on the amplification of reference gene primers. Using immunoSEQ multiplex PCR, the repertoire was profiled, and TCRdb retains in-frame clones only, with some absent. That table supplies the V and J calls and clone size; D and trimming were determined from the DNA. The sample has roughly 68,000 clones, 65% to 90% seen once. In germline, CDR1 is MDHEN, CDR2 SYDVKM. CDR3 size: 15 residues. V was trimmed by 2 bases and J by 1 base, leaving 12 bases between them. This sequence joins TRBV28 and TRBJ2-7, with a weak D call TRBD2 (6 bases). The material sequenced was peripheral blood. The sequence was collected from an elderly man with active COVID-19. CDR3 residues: CASSLPGTPSYEQYF. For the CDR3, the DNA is TGTGCCAGCAGTTTACCTGGGACTCCATCCTACGAGCAGTACTTC.